At least ten counts were recorded for the clone carrying this T cell receptor beta chain. The target antigen is unknown. These data belong to a study of T cells after yellow fever vaccination. Study observations and caveats: A small share of clonotypes appeared in both CD4 and CD8 compartments. Re-detected after boosting: most primary clones, almost 98% of CD4 and roughly 88% of CD8. Contaminants from the bulk population, in the form of abundant clonotypes, could be found in FACS-sorted repertoires.

Germline values: CDR1 LGHNA, CDR2 YSLEER. V lost 4 bases to trimming and J lost 4 bases; unmatched junction nucleotides: 7. This CDR3 region has 15 residues. One entry per CDR3 protein, called by TCRdb with MiXCR from the 5' RACE reads. This sample has tens of thousands of distinct CDR3 sequences, with 6.5% to 9% found just once. The sequenced sample was CD8+ T cells sorted from PBMCs, obtained 15 days after the yellow fever booster vaccination. The clonotype comes from a man aged 25-45 years who received the YFV17D yellow fever vaccine. V gene TRBV4-3 combines with J gene TRBJ1-5, with 7 nucleotides matching TRBD1. As DNA, the CDR3 is TGCGCCAGCAGCCTAACGACAGGGAATAATCAGCCCCAGCATTTT. This sequence encodes CASSLTTGNNQPQHF.